The 17 T cell receptor beta chains given below trace back to one sample, sequenced in a study of read filtering for tumor transcriptome and immune sequencing. Molecular barcoded adaptors covering alpha/delta and beta/gamma chains were used on around 370 ng RNA. Using its own MiXCR run on the reads, TCRdb lists one record per CDR3 protein. The sample lists roughly 68,000 distinct CDR3 sequences, more than 11% seen once, with 45% in the top ten. Sequences were obtained from a population of CD138-negative cells sorted from bone marrow. Every receptor here comes from a donor over 35 with multiple myeloma.

At least ten counts were recorded for this clonotype. The V gene is TRBV30, the J gene TRBJ2-2; TRBD1 aligns across 8 bases. The V segment lost 0 bases and the J segment 7 bases; nucleotides outside the gene matches: 7. CDR1 and CDR2 from the germline V gene are GTSNPN and SVGIG (reference sequence). The CDR3 contains 15 residues. The CDR3 region is CAWSVIQGAIGELFF. The CDR3 DNA sequence: TGTGCCTGGAGTGTAATCCAGGGGGCTATCGGGGAGCTGTTTTTT.

This clonotype appeared many times. The chain is built from TRBV14 and TRBJ2-1; no clear D. Germline assignment: CDR1 SGHDN and CDR2 FVKESK. Trimming removed 1 base from V and 9 bases from J, with 10 bases in between. The CDR3 is made up of 13 amino acids. The CDR3 sequence: CASSQVAPREQFF. CDR3 DNA: TGTGCCAGCAGCCAAGTGGCTCCTCGTGAGCAGTTCTTC.

This clonotype was counted between two and nine times. The CDR3 DNA follows: TGCGCCAGCAGCCAGCGGGAGGGTACAGATACGCAGTATTTT. Translation: CASSQREGTDTQYF. This rearrangement joins TRBV4-1 to TRBJ2-3; 9 bases are shared with TRBD2. The CDR3 is made up of 14 amino acids. CDR1 MGHRA and CDR2 YSYEKL come from the germline V gene. V gave up 3 bases and J gave up 3 bases; unmatched junction bases: 1.

The chain uses TRBV29-1 and TRBJ2-3, with TRBD2 identical over 14 bases. CDR1 SQVTM and CDR2 ANQGSEA come from the germline V gene. This CDR3 has 15 residues. The V segment lost 4 bases and the J segment 9 bases; nucleotides outside the gene matches: 9. The CDR3 loop reads CSVGGTSGSSGTQYF. The CDR3 coding sequence is TGCAGCGTTGGAGGGACTAGCGGGAGTAGTGGCACGCAGTATTTT.

The V gene is TRBV30, the J gene TRBJ2-6, with D maybe TRBD2 (6 bases). Germline CDR1 GTSNPN, CDR2 SVGIG (reference sequence). V lost 8 bases and J 4 bases, leaving 12 bases between the germline ends. The CDR3 consists of 13 residues. The CDR3, as DNA: TGTGCCGGACGGGGGACCGGGGCCAACGTCCTGACTTTC. It codes for CAGRGTGANVLTF. Supplemented by reference TRBV30 and TRBJ2-6, the full variable domain reads SQTIHQWPATLVQPVGSPLSLECTVEGTSNPNLYWYRQAAGRGLQLLFYSVGIGQISSEVPQNLSASRPQDRQFILSSKKLLLSDSGFYLCAGRGTGANVLTFGAGSRLTVL.

This clonotype showed up many times. The V call is TRBV24-1, the J call TRBJ2-1; 9 nucleotides match TRBD1. The CDR3 totals 16 residues. The V segment lost 3 bases and the J segment 7 bases; nucleotides outside the gene matches: 9. The V gene's germline CDR1 is KGHDR and CDR2 SFDVKD. The CDR3: CATSDPTGGAGNEQFF. CDR3 nucleotide sequence: TGTGCCACCAGTGATCCCACAGGGGGCGCAGGAAATGAGCAGTTCTTC.

There are many counts of this clonotype. This chain connects TRBV30 to TRBJ2-1; 9 nucleotides match TRBD1. Germline V gene sequence: CDR1 GTSNPN, CDR2 SVGIG (reference sequence). With 1 base clipped from V and 16 bases from J, the junction kept 5 bases outside the gene matches. This CDR3 contains 11 residues. The CDR3, as DNA: TGTGCCTGGAGTGCGGGACAGGGAGAATTCTTC. Translation gives CAWSAGQGEFF. Complete variable domain (other parts from reference TRBV30 and TRBJ2-1): SQTIHQWPATLVQPVGSPLSLECTVEGTSNPNLYWYRQAAGRGLQLLFYSVGIGQISSEVPQNLSASRPQDRQFILSSKKLLLSDSGFYLCAWSAGQGEFFGPGTRLTVL.

This clonotype was detected ten times or more. J is TRBJ1-2 and V is TRBV4-3; 8 bases align to TRBD1. The CDR3 has 16 amino acids. V lost 1 base, J lost 7 bases, and 11 bases stayed unmatched. Germline loops: CDR1 LGHNA, CDR2 YSLEER. The CDR3 DNA is TGCGCCAGCAGCCAAGGGACCAACAGGGGGTCGAGTGGCTACACCTTC. Translated: CASSQGTNRGSSGYTF.

To note about this clonotype: A far larger clone is one nucleotide away, so this likely arose from a read error. The chain combines TRBV6-5 with TRBJ2-7; TRBD2 matches at 12 bases. V shed 8 bases, J shed 5 bases, and the junction held 19 bases outside the gene matches. The CDR3 contains 18 residues. The germline V gene encodes CDR1 MNHEY and CDR2 SVGAGI. The CDR3 reads CASCHFPLRLAGEDEQYF. In nucleotides, the CDR3 is TGTGCCAGCTGCCATTTCCCCTTGAGACTAGCGGGAGAAGACGAGCAGTACTTC.

To note about this clonotype: This could be a read error, since a much larger clone is one nucleotide away. The gene calls are TRBV5-1 and TRBJ2-5; unclear D gene. The CDR3 length is 15 residues. The V and J ends lost 4 bases and 2 bases respectively, with 15 bases between them. CDR1 and CDR2 (germline): SGHRS, YFSETQ. In DNA form, the CDR3 reads TGCGCCAGCAGCGCCCCAACGGAGCCGCAAGAGACCCAGTACTTC. It is translated as CASSAPTEPQETQYF.

This clonotype showed up many times. Given the absence of the conserved phenylalanine or tryptophan at the CDR3 end, a read error is likely. V is TRBV12-3 or TRBV12-4 and J is TRBJ1-5; D is unresolved. The CDR3 spans 12 residues. V gave up 5 bases and J gave up 7 bases, with 9 bases separating them. The chain's CDR3 is CASSRPGQPQHS. CDR3 nucleotides: TGTGCCAGCAGTCGCCCGGGCCAGCCCCAGCATTCT.

This clonotype occurred many times. This chain connects TRBV29-1 to TRBJ1-1; no definite D call. Trimming removed 3 bases from V and 1 base from J, with 9 bases in between. CDR1 is SQVTM, CDR2 ANQGSEA, per germline. This CDR3 comprises 13 residues. CDR3 bases: TGCAGCGTTGACCTGGGCCCGAACACTGAAGCTTTCTTT. Its translation is CSVDLGPNTEAFF.

This clonotype was picked up a small number of times. The chain joins TRBV15 to TRBJ1-5, with no clear D. Germline V gene sequence: CDR1 LNHNV, CDR2 YYDKDF (reference sequence). V dropped 1 base and J dropped 2 bases, with 12 bases sitting between them. CDR3 length: 16 residues. Here the CDR3 reads CATSRVIGVGNQPQHF. CDR3 sequence (DNA): TGTGCCACCAGCAGAGTAATCGGGGTCGGCAATCAGCCCCAGCATTTT.

This clonotype was seen many times. The gene calls are TRBV28 and TRBJ1-4; D remains ambiguous. V lost 8 bases and J 4 bases, leaving 17 bases between the germline ends. Germline V gene sequence: CDR1 MDHEN, CDR2 SYDVKM. CDR3 size: 15 residues. The CDR3 sequence: CASYSIGGSNEKLFF. The CDR3 coding sequence is TGTGCCAGCTACTCAATCGGCGGGAGTAATGAAAAACTGTTTTTT.

This clonotype was counted many times. The chain combines TRBV20-1 with TRBJ2-1, with 10 bases matching TRBD2. The germline V gene encodes CDR1 DFQATT and CDR2 SNEGSKA (reference sequence). The CDR3 consists of 14 residues. V gave up 3 bases and J gave up 9 bases; unmatched junction bases: 8. Here the CDR3 DNA reads TGCAGTGCTAGGTTAAGCGGGAGGGATGGTGAGCAGTTCTTC. It translates to CSARLSGRDGEQFF.

As concerns this clonotype: This may come from a read error, since a much larger clone is one base off. J is TRBJ1-5 and V is TRBV30; TRBD1 agrees at 9 bases. Germline V gene lookup returns CDR1 GTSNPN and CDR2 SVGIG (reference sequence). The J segment lost 4 bases and the V segment lost 5 bases, leaving 6 bases of the junction unmatched. The CDR3 contains 14 residues. This chain's CDR3 is CAWASDRGNQPQHF. The CDR3, as DNA: TGTGCCTGGGCCTCGGACAGGGGTAATCAGCCCCAGCATTTT.

This clonotype was picked up many times. The chain combines TRBV4-3 with TRBJ1-4; D possibly corresponds to TRBD1 (6 bases). Looked up from germline, CDR1 is LGHNA and CDR2 is YSLEER. This CDR3 is 15 amino acids long. V lost 0 bases to trimming and J lost 6 bases, with 11 bases between them. This chain's CDR3 is CASSQDRGADEKLFF. CDR3 sequence (DNA): TGCGCCAGCAGCCAAGATCGGGGGGCGGATGAAAAACTGTTTTTT.